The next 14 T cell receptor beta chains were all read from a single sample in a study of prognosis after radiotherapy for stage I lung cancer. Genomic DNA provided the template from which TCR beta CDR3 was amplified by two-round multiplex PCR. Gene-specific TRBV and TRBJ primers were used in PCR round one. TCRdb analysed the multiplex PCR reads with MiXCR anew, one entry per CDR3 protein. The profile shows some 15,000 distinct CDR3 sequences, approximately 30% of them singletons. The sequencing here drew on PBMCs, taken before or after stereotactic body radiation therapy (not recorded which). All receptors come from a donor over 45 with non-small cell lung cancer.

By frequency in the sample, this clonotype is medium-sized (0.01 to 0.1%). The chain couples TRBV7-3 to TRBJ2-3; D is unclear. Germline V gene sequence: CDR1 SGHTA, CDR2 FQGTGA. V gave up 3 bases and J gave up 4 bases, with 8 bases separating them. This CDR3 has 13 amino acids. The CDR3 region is CASSFNMADTQYF. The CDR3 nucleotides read TGTGCCAGCAGCTTCAACATGGCAGATACGCAGTATTTT.

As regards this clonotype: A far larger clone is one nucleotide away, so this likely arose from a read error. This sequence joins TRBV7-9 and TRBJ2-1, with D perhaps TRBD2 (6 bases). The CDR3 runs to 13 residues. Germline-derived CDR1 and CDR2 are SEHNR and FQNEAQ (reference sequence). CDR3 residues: CVSLAASYNEQFF. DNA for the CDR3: TGTGTCAGCTTAGCGGCGTCCTACAATGAGCAGTTCTTC.

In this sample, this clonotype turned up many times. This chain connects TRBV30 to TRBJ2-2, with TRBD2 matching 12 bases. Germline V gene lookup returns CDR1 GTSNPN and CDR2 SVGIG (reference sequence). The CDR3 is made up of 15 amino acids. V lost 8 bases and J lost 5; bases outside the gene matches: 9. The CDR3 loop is CARTTTSGRTGELFF. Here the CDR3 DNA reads TGTGCCAGGACGACGACTAGCGGGAGAACCGGGGAGCTGTTTTTT. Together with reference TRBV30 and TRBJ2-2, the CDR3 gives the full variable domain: SQTIHQWPATLVQPVGSPLSLECTVEGTSNPNLYWYRQAAGRGLQLLFYSVGIGQISSEVPQNLSASRPQDRQFILSSKKLLLSDSGFYLCARTTTSGRTGELFFGEGSRLTVL.

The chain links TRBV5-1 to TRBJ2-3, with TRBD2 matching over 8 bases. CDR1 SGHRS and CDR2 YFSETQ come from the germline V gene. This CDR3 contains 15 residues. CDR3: CSNKLGLASTDTQYF. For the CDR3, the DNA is TGCTCCAACAAATTAGGACTAGCAAGCACAGATACGCAGTATTTT.

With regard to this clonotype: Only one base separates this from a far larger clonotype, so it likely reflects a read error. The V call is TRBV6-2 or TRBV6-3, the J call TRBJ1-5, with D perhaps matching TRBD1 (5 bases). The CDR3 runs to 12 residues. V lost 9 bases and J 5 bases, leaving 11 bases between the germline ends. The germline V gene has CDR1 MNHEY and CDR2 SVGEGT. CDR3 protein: CASRRGDQPQHF. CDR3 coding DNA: TGTGCCAGTCGACGGGGGGATCAGCCCCAGCATTTT.

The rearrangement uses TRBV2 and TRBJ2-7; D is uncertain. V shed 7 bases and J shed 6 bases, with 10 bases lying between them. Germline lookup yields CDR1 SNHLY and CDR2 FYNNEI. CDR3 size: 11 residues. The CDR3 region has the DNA TGTGCCAGCAAAGAAGACATCGAGCAGTACTTC. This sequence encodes CASKEDIEQYF.

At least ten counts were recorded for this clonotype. CDR3 in amino acids: CASSQGTVNSPLHF. The CDR3 DNA follows: TGTGCCAGCAGCCAAGGGACAGTCAATTCACCCCTCCACTTT. The V call is TRBV14, the J call TRBJ1-6; D is possibly TRBD1 (6 bases). This CDR3 is built from 14 residues. Deletions cut 1 base from V and 7 bases from J, with 8 bases between. CDR1 and CDR2 (germline): SGHDN, FVKESK. The variable domain in full, completed from reference TRBV14 and TRBJ1-6, reads EAGVTQFPSHSVIEKGQTVTLRCDPISGHDNLYWYRRVMGKEIKFLLHFVKESKQDESGMPNNRFLAERTGGTYSTLKVQPAELEDSGVYFCASSQGTVNSPLHFGNGTRLTVT.

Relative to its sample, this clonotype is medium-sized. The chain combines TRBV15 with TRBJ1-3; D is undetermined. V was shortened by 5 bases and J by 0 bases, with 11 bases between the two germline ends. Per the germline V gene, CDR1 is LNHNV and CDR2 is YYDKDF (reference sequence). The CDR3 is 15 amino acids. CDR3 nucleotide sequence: TGTGCCACCAGCTGGGATACAAACTCTGGAAACACCATATATTTT. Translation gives CATSWDTNSGNTIYF.

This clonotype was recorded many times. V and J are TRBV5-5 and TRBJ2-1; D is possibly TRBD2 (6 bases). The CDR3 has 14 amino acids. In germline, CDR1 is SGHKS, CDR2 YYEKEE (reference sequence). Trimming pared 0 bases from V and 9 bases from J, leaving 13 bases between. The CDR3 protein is CASSLEGGTVEQFF. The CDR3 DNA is TGTGCCAGCAGCTTGGAGGGCGGGACGGTTGAGCAGTTCTTC. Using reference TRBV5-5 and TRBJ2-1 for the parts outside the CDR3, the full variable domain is DAGVTQSPTHLIKTRGQQVTLRCSPISGHKSVSWYQQVLGQGPQFIFQYYEKEERGRGNFPDRFSARQFPNYSSELNVNALLLGDSALYLCASSLEGGTVEQFFGPGTRLTVL.

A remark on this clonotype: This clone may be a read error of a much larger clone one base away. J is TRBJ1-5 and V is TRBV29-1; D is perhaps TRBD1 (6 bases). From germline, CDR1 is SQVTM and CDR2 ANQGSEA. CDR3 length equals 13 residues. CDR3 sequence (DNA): TGCAGCGTCATGACAGGTGGTAATCAGCCCCTGCATTTT. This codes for CSVMTGGNQPLHF.

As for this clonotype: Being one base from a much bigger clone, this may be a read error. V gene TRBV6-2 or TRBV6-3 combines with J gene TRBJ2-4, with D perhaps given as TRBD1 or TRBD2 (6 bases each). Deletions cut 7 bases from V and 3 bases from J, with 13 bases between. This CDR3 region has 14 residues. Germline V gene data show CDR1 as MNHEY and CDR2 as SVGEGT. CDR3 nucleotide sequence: TGTGCCAGCATCCGCAGGGGAGGCAAAAACATTCAGTACTTC. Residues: CASIRRGGKNIQYF.

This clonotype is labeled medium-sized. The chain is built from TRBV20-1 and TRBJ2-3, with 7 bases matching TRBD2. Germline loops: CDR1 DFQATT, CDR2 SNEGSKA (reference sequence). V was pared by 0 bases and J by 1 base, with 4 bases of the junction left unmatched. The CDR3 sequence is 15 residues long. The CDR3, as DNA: TGCAGTGCTAGAGATCCGGGGGGACGCACAGATACGCAGTATTTT. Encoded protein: CSARDPGGRTDTQYF.

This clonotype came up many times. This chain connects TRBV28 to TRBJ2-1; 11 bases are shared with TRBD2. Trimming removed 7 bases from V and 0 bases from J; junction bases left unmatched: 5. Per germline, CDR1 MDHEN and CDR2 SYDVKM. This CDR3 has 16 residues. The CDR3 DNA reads TGTGCCAGCAAGACTAGCGGGATCAGCTCCTACAATGAGCAGTTCTTC. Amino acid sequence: CASKTSGISSYNEQFF.

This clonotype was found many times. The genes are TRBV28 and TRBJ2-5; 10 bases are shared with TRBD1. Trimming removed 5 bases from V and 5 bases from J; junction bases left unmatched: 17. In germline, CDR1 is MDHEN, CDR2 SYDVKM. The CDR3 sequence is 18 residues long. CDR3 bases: TGTGCCAGCAGTCCCCGACAGGGGGCGCGACTTGGGCACGAGACCCAGTACTTC. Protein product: CASSPRQGARLGHETQYF.